In its sample, the clone carrying this TCR beta chain was seen once. The sample belongs to a study of blood T cell repertoires in COVID-19. Background on the study: The cDNA or gDNA used as material had been derived from T cells, B-cell-depleted T cells, or PBMCs.

Measured with immunoSEQ multiplex PCR; TCRdb has only the in-frame clones, and not every one. There are under 450,000 clones in the sample; about 91% occur only once, and approximately 12% lies in the top ten. The CDR3 runs 12 residues. V gave up 2 bases and J gave up 5 bases, with 6 bases separating them. From germline, CDR1 is SGHAT and CDR2 FQNNGV. This receptor was identified in a woman aged 45-65 years with COVID-19, enrolled during active disease. The chain joins TRBV11-2 to TRBJ2-5; a weak D match, TRBD1 (6 bases). Sequences were obtained from peripheral blood. The CDR3 here is CASSLRGETQYF. CDR3 sequence (DNA): TGTGCCAGCAGCTTAAGGGGGGAGACCCAGTACTTC.